This section outlines one TCR beta chain sequence together with its context. The CDR3 consists of 17 residues. V was shortened by 1 base and J by 4 bases, with 14 bases between the two germline ends. CDR1 is SEHNR and CDR2 is FQNEAQ in the germline V gene (reference sequence). The data stem from a study of blood T cell repertoires in COVID-19. Repertoires were generated with immunoSEQ multiplex PCR, while TCRdb's copy carries only in-frame clones and drops some. The repertoire consists of under 20,000 clones, with 85% to 90% occurring once and the leading ten covering 15% to 20%. The chain couples TRBV7-9 to TRBJ1-6, with D possibly matching TRBD1 (5 bases). Sequenced input: peripheral blood. The sequence was obtained from a human donor with active COVID-19. The donor label of this sample is uncertain. The CDR3 nucleotides are TGTGCCAGCAGCTTAGATCCGGGCAGGGCATATAATTCACCCCTCCACTTT. It translates to CASSLDPGRAYNSPLHF. Variable domain in full (rest from reference TRBV7-9 and TRBJ1-6): DTGVSQNPRHKITKRGQNVTFRCDPISEHNRLYWYRQTLGQGPEFLTYFQNEAQLEKSRLLSDRFSAERPKGSFSTLEIQRTEQGDSAMYLCASSLDPGRAYNSPLHFGNGTRLTVT.